This TCR beta chain was obtained from a study of cytomegalovirus exposure and HLA in healthy donors. Study-wide findings and caveats: In an earlier analysis, in some 500 donors, most V segments appeared productive either ~90% or ~30% of the time. Investigators reported 150 to 200 TCR beta chains as tied to cytomegalovirus. V segments that were indistinguishable, TRBV6-2 and TRBV6-3 among them, were omitted from analysis.

PCR involved 60 Vbeta and 13 Jbeta primers. Sequencing was performed with immunoSEQ multiplex PCR; in TCRdb, only in-frame clones are kept and a portion is missing. The table records about 190,000 clones, 82% of them present only once. A note on this clone: What it binds is not known.

CDR3 length: 14 amino acids. The J segment lost 7 bases and the V segment lost 6 bases, leaving 3 bases of the junction unmatched. CDR1 and CDR2 from the germline V gene are MGHDK and SYGVNS. This sequence was found in a woman younger than 30 in good health and CMV-seronegative. The chain joins TRBV25-1 to TRBJ2-1; 13 bases are shared with TRBD2. The source material was PBMCs. CDR3 bases: TGTGCCAGCAGGGGACTAGCGGGAAGGAATGAGCAGTTCTTC. It translates to CASRGLAGRNEQFF.